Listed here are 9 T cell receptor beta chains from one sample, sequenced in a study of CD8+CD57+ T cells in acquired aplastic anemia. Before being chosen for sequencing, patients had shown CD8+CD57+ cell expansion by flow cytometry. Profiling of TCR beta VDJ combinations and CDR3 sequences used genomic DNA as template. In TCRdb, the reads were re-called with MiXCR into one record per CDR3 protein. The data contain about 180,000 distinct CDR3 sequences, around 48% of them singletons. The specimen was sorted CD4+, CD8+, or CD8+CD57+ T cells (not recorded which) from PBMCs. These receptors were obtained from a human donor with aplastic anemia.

The CDR3 DNA reads as TGTGCTAGTGGTTTCCTCCTAGCGGGGTCTTCCTACAATGAGCAGTTCTTC. Translated: CASGFLLAGSSYNEQFF. This chain uses TRBV12-5 with TRBJ2-1, with 9 positions matching TRBD2. CDR3 length: 17 amino acids. V shed 3 bases and J 1 base; nucleotides not matched to a gene: 7. Per the germline V gene, CDR1 is LGHNT and CDR2 is FRNRAP.

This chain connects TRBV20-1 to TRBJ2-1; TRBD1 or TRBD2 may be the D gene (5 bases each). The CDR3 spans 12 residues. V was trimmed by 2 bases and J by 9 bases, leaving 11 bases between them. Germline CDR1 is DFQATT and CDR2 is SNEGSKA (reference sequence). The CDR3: CSARRAGGEQFF. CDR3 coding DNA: TGCAGTGCTAGACGAGCTGGGGGTGAGCAGTTCTTC.

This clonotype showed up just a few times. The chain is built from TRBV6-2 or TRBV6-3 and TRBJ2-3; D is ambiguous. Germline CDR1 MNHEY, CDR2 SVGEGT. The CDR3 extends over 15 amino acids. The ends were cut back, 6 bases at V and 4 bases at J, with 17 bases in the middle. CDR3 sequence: CASSWTSPGSDTQYF. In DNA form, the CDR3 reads TGTGCCAGCAGCTGGACCTCACCCGGGTCAGATACGCAGTATTTT.

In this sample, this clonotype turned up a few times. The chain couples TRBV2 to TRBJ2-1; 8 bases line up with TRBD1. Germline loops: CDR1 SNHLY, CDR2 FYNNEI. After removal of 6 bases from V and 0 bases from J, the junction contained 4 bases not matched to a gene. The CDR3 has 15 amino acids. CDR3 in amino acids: CASSRQGSSYNEQFF. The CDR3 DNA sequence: TGTGCCAGCAGCAGACAGGGGAGCTCCTACAATGAGCAGTTCTTC.

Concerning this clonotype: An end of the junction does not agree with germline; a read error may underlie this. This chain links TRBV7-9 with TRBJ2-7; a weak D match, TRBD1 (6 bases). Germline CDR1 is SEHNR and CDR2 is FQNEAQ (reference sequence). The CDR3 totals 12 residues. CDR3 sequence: CASSRTDYEQHF. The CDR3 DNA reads TGTGCCAGCAGCAGGACAGACTACGAGCAGCACTTC.

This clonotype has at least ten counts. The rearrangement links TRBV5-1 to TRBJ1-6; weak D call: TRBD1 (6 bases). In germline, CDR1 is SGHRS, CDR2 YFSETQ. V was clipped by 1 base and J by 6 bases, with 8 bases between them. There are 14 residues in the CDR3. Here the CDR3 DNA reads TGCGCCAGCAGCTTGAGCAGGGGTAATTCACCCCTCCACTTT. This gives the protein CASSLSRGNSPLHF.

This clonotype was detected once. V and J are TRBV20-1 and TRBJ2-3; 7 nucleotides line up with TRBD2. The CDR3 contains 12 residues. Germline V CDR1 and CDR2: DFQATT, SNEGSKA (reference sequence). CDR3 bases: TGCACTAGAGCGGGAAAGGGCGATACGCAGTATTTT. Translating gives CTRAGKGDTQYF.

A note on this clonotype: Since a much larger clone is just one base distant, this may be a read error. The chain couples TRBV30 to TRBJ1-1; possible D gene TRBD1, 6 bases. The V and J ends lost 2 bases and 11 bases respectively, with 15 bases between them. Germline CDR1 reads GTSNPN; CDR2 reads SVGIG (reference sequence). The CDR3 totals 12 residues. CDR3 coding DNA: TGTGCCTGGAGTTACAGGGTGGGTGATGCTTTCTTT. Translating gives CAWSYRVGDAFF.

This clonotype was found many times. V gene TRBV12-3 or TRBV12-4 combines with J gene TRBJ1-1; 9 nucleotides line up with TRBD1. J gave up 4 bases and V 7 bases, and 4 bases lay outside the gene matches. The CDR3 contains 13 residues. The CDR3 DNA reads TGTGCCAGCACGGACAGGGGCACCACTGAAGCTTTCTTT. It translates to CASTDRGTTEAFF.